Shown below are 24 T cell receptor beta chains from a single sample sequenced in a study of cytomegalovirus exposure and HLA in healthy donors. Vbeta (60) and Jbeta (13) primers were used in the PCR. Method: immunoSEQ multiplex PCR; TCRdb's copy keeps in-frame clones and lacks some. The repertoire consists of around 150,000 clones, with 82% occurring once and the leading ten covering over 8.5%. The specimen was PBMCs. Receptors were obtained from a man aged 45-65 years in good health and CMV-seropositive.

The chain uses TRBV14 and TRBJ1-1; TRBD1 agrees at 7 bases. V was pared by 6 bases and J by 7 bases, with 14 bases of the junction left unmatched. The CDR3 runs to 15 residues. Germline values: CDR1 SGHDN, CDR2 FVKESK. The CDR3 loop reads CASSRWTGGFGEAFF. In DNA, the CDR3 is TGTGCCAGCAGTCGCTGGACAGGCGGCTTCGGTGAAGCTTTCTTT. The full variable domain, rest sourced from reference TRBV14 and TRBJ1-1, is EAGVTQFPSHSVIEKGQTVTLRCDPISGHDNLYWYRRVMGKEIKFLLHFVKESKQDESGMPNNRFLAERTGGTYSTLKVQPAELEDSGVYFCASSRWTGGFGEAFFGQGTRLTVV.

The V call is TRBV19, the J call TRBJ2-7; TRBD2 agrees at 11 bases. The J segment lost 7 bases and the V segment lost 10 bases, leaving 12 bases of the junction unmatched. The CDR3 is made up of 14 amino acids. CDR1 is LNHDA and CDR2 is SQIVND in the germline V gene (reference sequence). The CDR3 DNA sequence: TGTGCCACCGCAACTAGCGGGAGCTCTTATGAGCAGTACTTC. This encodes CATATSGSSYEQYF. Full variable domain (outside the CDR3, taken from reference TRBV19 and TRBJ2-7): DGGITQSPKYLFRKEGQNVTLSCEQNLNHDAMYWYRQDPGQGLRLIYYSQIVNDFQKGDIAEGYSVSREKKESFPLTVTSAQKNPTAFYLCATATSGSSYEQYFGPGTRLTVT.

The V and J genes are TRBV5-1 and TRBJ2-7; 11 bases are a match to TRBD2. The germline V gene has CDR1 SGHRS and CDR2 YFSETQ. This CDR3 comprises 15 residues. V was clipped by 2 bases and J by 4 bases; unmatched bases: 5. The CDR3 DNA reads as TGCGCCAGCAGCTTACTAGCGGGAGTCGAGTACGAGCAGTACTTC. Protein product: CASSLLAGVEYEQYF.

V gene TRBV10-3 combines with J gene TRBJ2-5, with a weak D call TRBD2 (6 bases). V was pared by 2 bases and J by 5 bases, with 9 bases between. Germline V lookup: CDR1 ENHRY, CDR2 SYGVKD. The CDR3 loop spans 13 amino acids. This CDR3 is CAISEGGRETQYF. In DNA form, the CDR3 reads TGTGCCATCAGTGAGGGAGGGCGGGAGACCCAGTACTTC.

The chain links TRBV11-2 to TRBJ2-1; TRBD1 matches 7 bases. Germline V CDR1 and CDR2: SGHAT, FQNNGV. Losses at the gene ends were 4 bases for V and 0 bases for J; bases not matched to a gene: 9. CDR3 length: 17 amino acids. The CDR3 DNA is TGTGCCAGCAGCTCAGCCCGGGACAGCGGCTCCTACAATGAGCAGTTCTTC. Its protein product is CASSSARDSGSYNEQFF.

The chain carries TRBV6-5 and TRBJ1-2; a weak D match, TRBD1 (5 bases). V was pared by 1 base and J by 7 bases, with 16 bases between. This CDR3 region has 15 residues. Germline CDR1 MNHEY, CDR2 SVGAGI. This chain's CDR3 is CASSYFDSTVGGYTF. The CDR3 coding sequence is TGTGCCAGCAGTTACTTCGACAGTACAGTCGGTGGCTACACCTTC.

The genes are TRBV5-8 and TRBJ2-7; TRBD1 might be the D (6 bases). V was trimmed by 3 bases and J by 2 bases, leaving 9 bases between them. The CDR3 covers 13 residues. Germline CDR1 SGHTS, CDR2 YDEGEE. CDR3 region: CASSSDSTYEQYF. The CDR3 DNA follows: TGTGCCAGCAGCTCGGACAGTACCTACGAGCAGTACTTC.

This CDR3 is CASSLGLAAGELFF. The CDR3 nucleotides read TGTGCCAGCAGCCTGGGACTAGCTGCCGGGGAGCTGTTTTTT. This rearrangement joins TRBV7-2 to TRBJ2-2; 9 nucleotides align to TRBD2. V shed 5 bases, J shed 6 bases, and the junction held 4 bases outside the gene matches. CDR3 length equals 14 residues. Germline V lookup: CDR1 SGHTA, CDR2 FQGNSA.

This clone was counted a few times. The V call is TRBV6-6, the J call TRBJ1-5, with D tentatively TRBD1 (6 bases). With 10 bases removed from V and 5 bases from J, the gap between germline ends came to 18 bases. The CDR3 totals 14 residues. CDR1 is MNHNY and CDR2 is SVGAGI in the germline V gene (reference sequence). CDR3 region: CATKPTGGHQPQHF. CDR3 DNA: TGTGCCACTAAACCTACGGGGGGGCATCAGCCCCAGCATTTT.

The chain is built from TRBV5-4 and TRBJ2-7; D remains ambiguous. CDR1 and CDR2 from the germline V gene are SGHNT and YYREEE (reference sequence). With 4 bases removed from V and 3 bases from J, the gap between germline ends came to 11 bases. This CDR3 is 13 amino acids long. CDR3 amino acids: CASSPVGVYEQYF. The CDR3 coding sequence is TGTGCCAGCAGCCCCGTAGGAGTCTACGAGCAGTACTTC.

V gene TRBV5-1 combines with J gene TRBJ2-3; 9 bases align to TRBD2. V lost 4 bases and J lost 2; bases outside the gene matches: 14. Per germline, CDR1 SGHRS and CDR2 YFSETQ. The CDR3 extends over 18 amino acids. The CDR3 DNA sequence: TGCGCCAGCAGCCCGACGGGTTGGCGGGGGGGTTTCACAGATACGCAGTATTTT. It specifies CASSPTGWRGGFTDTQYF.

The V and J genes are TRBV19 and TRBJ1-5; 9 bases map to TRBD1. Germline CDR1 and CDR2: LNHDA and SQIVND (reference sequence). The length of the CDR3 is 17 residues. With 5 bases clipped from V and 3 bases from J, the junction kept 11 bases outside the gene matches. The CDR3 DNA sequence: TGTGCCAGTAGTGTTACCGGGACAGGGCCCTTCAATCAGCCCCAGCATTTT. This translates into CASSVTGTGPFNQPQHF. The whole variable domain, filled in from reference TRBV19 and TRBJ1-5, reads DGGITQSPKYLFRKEGQNVTLSCEQNLNHDAMYWYRQDPGQGLRLIYYSQIVNDFQKGDIAEGYSVSREKKESFPLTVTSAQKNPTAFYLCASSVTGTGPFNQPQHFGDGTRLSIL.

This chain links TRBV5-6 with TRBJ1-2, with 9 positions matching TRBD1. The ends lost 4 bases at V and 4 bases at J; junction bases unmatched: 5. The CDR3 has 14 residues. Germline V gene data show CDR1 as SGHDT and CDR2 as YYEEEE. CDR3 sequence reads: CASSPGQGVYGYTF. In nucleotides, the CDR3 is TGTGCCAGCAGCCCGGGACAGGGTGTCTATGGCTACACCTTC.

This chain joins TRBV5-4 and TRBJ1-4; a possible D gene is TRBD1 (5 bases). Germline lookup yields CDR1 SGHNT and CDR2 YYREEE (reference sequence). The V end was cut by 3 bases, the J end by 5 bases, with 17 bases between. The length of the CDR3 is 16 residues. The DNA for the CDR3 is TGTGCCAGCAGCTCGAGAGTTGGGGGGGGGAATGAAAAACTGTTTTTT. Its protein product is CASSSRVGGGNEKLFF. The full variable domain, its missing parts supplied by reference TRBV5-4 and TRBJ1-4, is ETGVTQSPTHLIKTRGQQVTLRCSSQSGHNTVSWYQQALGQGPQFIFQYYREEENGRGNFPPRFSGLQFPNYSSELNVNALELDDSALYLCASSSRVGGGNEKLFFGSGTQLSVL.

This chain uses TRBV25-1 with TRBJ1-1; D gene uncertain. This CDR3 is built from 14 residues. Germline CDR1 is MGHDK and CDR2 is SYGVNS. The V end lost 6 bases, the J end lost 1 base, and 12 bases lay between the germline ends. The CDR3 DNA reads TGTGCCAGCAGCCGAAAGAACAGGAACACTGAAGCTTTCTTT. It yields the protein CASSRKNRNTEAFF.

The CDR3 protein is CAGGEGGTGELFF. DNA of the CDR3: TGTGCCGGGGGGGAGGGCGGCACCGGGGAGCTGTTTTTT. This sequence joins TRBV30 and TRBJ2-2; the match to TRBD2 covers 7 bases. The CDR3 extends over 13 amino acids. Germline V gene sequence: CDR1 GTSNPN, CDR2 SVGIG (reference sequence). Trimming took 8 bases from V and 4 from J; bases not matched to a gene: 7. The full variable domain, with the rest looked up from reference TRBV30 and TRBJ2-2, is SQTIHQWPATLVQPVGSPLSLECTVEGTSNPNLYWYRQAAGRGLQLLFYSVGIGQISSEVPQNLSASRPQDRQFILSSKKLLLSDSGFYLCAGGEGGTGELFFGEGSRLTVL.

The chain combines TRBV10-3 with TRBJ2-7; TRBD1 matches at 9 bases. Germline V gene data show CDR1 as ENHRY and CDR2 as SYGVKD. With 7 bases clipped from V and 3 bases from J, the junction kept 4 bases outside the gene matches. This CDR3 is built from 13 residues. The CDR3 region is CAITPGQGYEQYF. The CDR3 DNA follows: TGTGCCATCACCCCGGGACAGGGCTACGAGCAGTACTTC.

The chain links TRBV9 to TRBJ2-5, with 9 bases that match TRBD2. V trimming: 2 bases; J trimming: 9 bases; junction bases outside the gene matches: 5. Germline V gene data show CDR1 as SGDLS and CDR2 as YYNGEE. This CDR3 has 13 residues. The CDR3 region is CASSVGLAAAQYF. In DNA, the CDR3 is TGTGCCAGCAGCGTGGGACTAGCAGCCGCCCAGTACTTC.

The rearrangement joins TRBV4-1 to TRBJ2-1; D remains unclear. CDR1 and CDR2 from the germline V gene are MGHRA and YSYEKL. The CDR3 runs to 15 residues. With 4 bases removed from V and 7 bases from J, the gap between germline ends came to 17 bases. The CDR3 nucleotides are TGCGCCAGCAGCCCTAGATTTTATAGTGGGAATGAGCAGTTCTTC. Translated: CASSPRFYSGNEQFF.

This clone was counted a few times. The chain links TRBV4-1 to TRBJ2-7; maybe TRBD1 (6 bases). Trimming shortened V by 0 bases and J by 3 bases, and 12 bases separated the two germline ends. The length of the CDR3 is 15 residues. Germline-derived CDR1 and CDR2 are MGHRA and YSYEKL. This CDR3 reads CASSQDSLGGYEQYF. In DNA form, the CDR3 reads TGCGCCAGCAGCCAAGATTCCTTAGGGGGCTACGAGCAGTACTTC.

This rearrangement joins TRBV28 to TRBJ2-1, with a possible D match to TRBD2 (5 bases). The CDR3 is 12 amino acids. Per germline, CDR1 MDHEN and CDR2 SYDVKM. Trimming removed 7 bases at V and 8 bases at J, with 12 bases between. The CDR3 nucleotides read TGTGCCAGCAAGGAGGCTATCGATGAGCAGTTCTTC. Translation gives CASKEAIDEQFF.

The rearrangement joins TRBV9 to TRBJ2-7; tentative D call: TRBD1 (5 bases). The CDR3 is 13 residues long. V was pared by 3 bases and J by 3 bases, with 10 bases between. Germline values: CDR1 SGDLS, CDR2 YYNGEE. The CDR3: CASSDSDSYEQYF. The CDR3 DNA reads as TGTGCCAGCAGCGATTCAGACAGCTACGAGCAGTACTTC.

The chain joins TRBV5-4 to TRBJ1-2; TRBD1 agrees at 7 bases. This CDR3 region has 13 residues. Germline lookup yields CDR1 SGHNT and CDR2 YYREEE (reference sequence). V lost 0 bases to trimming and J lost 4 bases; unmatched junction nucleotides: 0. The CDR3 DNA is TGTGCCAGCAGCTTGGACAGGGGCTATGGCTACACCTTC. Its translation is CASSLDRGYGYTF.

The chain employs TRBV2 and TRBJ1-4; D is uncertain. Germline V gene sequence: CDR1 SNHLY, CDR2 FYNNEI. V dropped 6 bases and J dropped 5 bases, with 19 bases sitting between them. This CDR3 contains 16 residues. The CDR3 loop reads CASRASPGISNEKLFF. In nucleotides, the CDR3 is TGTGCCAGCAGGGCCTCACCGGGGATAAGCAATGAAAAACTGTTTTTT. Full variable domain (missing parts from reference TRBV2 and TRBJ1-4): EPEVTQTPSHQVTQMGQEVILRCVPISNHLYFYWYRQILGQKVEFLVSFYNNEISEKSEIFDDQFSVERPDGSNFTLKIRSTKLEDSAMYFCASRASPGISNEKLFFGSGTQLSVL.